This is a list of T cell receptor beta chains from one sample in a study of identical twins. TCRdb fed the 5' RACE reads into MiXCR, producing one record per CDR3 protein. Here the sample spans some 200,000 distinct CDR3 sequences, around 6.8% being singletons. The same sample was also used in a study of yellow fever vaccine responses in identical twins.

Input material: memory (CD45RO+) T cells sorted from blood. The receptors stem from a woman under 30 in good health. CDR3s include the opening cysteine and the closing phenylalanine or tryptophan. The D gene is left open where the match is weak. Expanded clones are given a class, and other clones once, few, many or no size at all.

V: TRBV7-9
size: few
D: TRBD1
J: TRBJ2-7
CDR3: CASSFGEGQGYEQYF
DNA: TGTGCCAGCAGCTTTGGCGAGGGACAGGGGTACGAGCAGTACTTC

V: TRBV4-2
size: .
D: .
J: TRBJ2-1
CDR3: CASSPSTSEQFF
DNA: TGTGCCAGCAGCCCGTCTACAAGTGAGCAGTTCTTC

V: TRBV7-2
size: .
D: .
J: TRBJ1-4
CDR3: CASSFQGSKNEKLFF
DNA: TGTGCCAGCAGCTTCCAGGGTAGCAAGAATGAAAAACTGTTTTTT

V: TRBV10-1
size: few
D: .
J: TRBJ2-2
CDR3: CASSEFPGHSSTGELFF
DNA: TGCGCCAGCAGTGAGTTCCCGGGACATAGCTCCACCGGGGAGCTGTTTTTT

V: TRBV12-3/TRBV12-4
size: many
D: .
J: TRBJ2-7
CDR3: CASSLNRWNEQYF
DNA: TGTGCCAGCAGTTTAAACAGGTGGAACGAGCAGTACTTC

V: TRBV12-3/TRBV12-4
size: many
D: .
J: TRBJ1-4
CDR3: CASSPERRSGREKLFF
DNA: TGTGCCAGCAGCCCTGAACGGAGGTCGGGGCGCGAAAAACTGTTTTTT

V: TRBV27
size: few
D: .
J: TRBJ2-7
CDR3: CASSLGYPSEQYF
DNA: TGTGCCAGCAGTTTAGGATATCCGTCCGAGCAGTACTTC

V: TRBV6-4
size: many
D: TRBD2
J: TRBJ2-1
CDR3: CASSSGLAANEQFF
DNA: TGTGCCAGCAGTTCCGGACTAGCGGCCAATGAGCAGTTCTTC

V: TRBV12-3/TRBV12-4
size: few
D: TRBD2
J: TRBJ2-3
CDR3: CASSLEAGGPGTDTQYF
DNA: TGTGCCAGCAGTTTAGAAGCGGGAGGGCCGGGCACAGATACGCAGTATTTT

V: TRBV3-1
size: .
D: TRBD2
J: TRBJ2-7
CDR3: CASSPTERGPSYEQYF
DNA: TGTGCCAGCAGCCCTACCGAGCGGGGGCCTTCCTACGAGCAGTACTTC

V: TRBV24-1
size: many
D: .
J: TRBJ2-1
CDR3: CATSDPGAYNEQFF
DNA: TGTGCCACCAGTGACCCCGGGGCCTACAATGAGCAGTTCTTC

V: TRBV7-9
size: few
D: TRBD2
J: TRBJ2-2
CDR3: CASSPAGGAGGELFF
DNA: TGTGCCAGCAGCCCCGCGGGGGGCGCGGGCGGGGAGCTGTTTTTT

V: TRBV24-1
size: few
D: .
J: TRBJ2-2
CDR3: CATSRDSVTTGELFF
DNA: TGTGCCACCAGTCGAGACAGCGTCACCACCGGGGAGCTGTTTTTT

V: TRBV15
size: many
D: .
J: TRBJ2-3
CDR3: CATSRDSGAVEYF
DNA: TGTGCCACCAGCAGAGATTCGGGGGCGGTAGAGTATTTT

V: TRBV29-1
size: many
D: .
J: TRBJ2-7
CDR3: CSVGSRSEQYF
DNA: TGCAGCGTGGGATCTAGGTCCGAGCAGTACTTC

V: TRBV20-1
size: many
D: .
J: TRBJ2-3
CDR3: CSASPDPPGPADTQYF
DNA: TGCAGTGCTAGTCCTGATCCACCGGGACCCGCGGATACGCAGTATTTT

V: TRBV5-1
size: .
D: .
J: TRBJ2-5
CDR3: CASKLIVSTQETQYF
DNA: TGCGCCAGCAAATTGATTGTATCGACGCAAGAGACCCAGTACTTC

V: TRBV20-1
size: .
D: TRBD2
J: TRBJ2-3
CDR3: CSARDHASGFTDTQYF
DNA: TGCAGTGCTAGAGATCATGCTAGCGGCTTCACAGATACGCAGTATTTT

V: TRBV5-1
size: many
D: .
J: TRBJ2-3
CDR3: CASSSELTDTQYF
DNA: TGCGCCAGCAGCTCTGAGTTGACAGATACGCAGTATTTT

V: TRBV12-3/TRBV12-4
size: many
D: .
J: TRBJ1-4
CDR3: CASRPTWGKLFF
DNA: TGTGCCAGCCGCCCCACTTGGGGAAAACTGTTTTTT

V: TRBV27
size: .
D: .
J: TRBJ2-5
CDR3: CASIVTGQETQYF
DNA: TGTGCCAGCATTGTTACAGGCCAAGAGACCCAGTACTTC

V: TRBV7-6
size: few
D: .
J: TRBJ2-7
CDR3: CASSSSAWGYEQYF
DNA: TGTGCCAGCAGCTCGTCCGCCTGGGGTTACGAGCAGTACTTC

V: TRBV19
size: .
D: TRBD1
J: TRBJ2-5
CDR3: CATTRQGKGETQYF
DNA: TGTGCCACTACCCGACAGGGGAAGGGAGAGACCCAGTACTTC

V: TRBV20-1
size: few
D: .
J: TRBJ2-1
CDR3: CSAVRSPTYNEQFF
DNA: TGCAGTGCTGTCCGGAGTCCAACCTACAATGAGCAGTTCTTC

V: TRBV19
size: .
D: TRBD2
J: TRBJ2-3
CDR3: CASGLAGDTQYF
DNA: TGTGCCAGTGGACTAGCGGGAGATACGCAGTATTTT

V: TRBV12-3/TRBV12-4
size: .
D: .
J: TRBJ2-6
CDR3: CASSWSGANVLTF
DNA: TGTGCCAGCTCTTGGTCTGGGGCCAACGTCCTGACTTTC

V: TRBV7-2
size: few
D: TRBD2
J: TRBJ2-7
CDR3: CASTSWASGNYEQYF
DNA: TGTGCCAGCACTAGTTGGGCTAGCGGAAATTACGAGCAGTACTTC

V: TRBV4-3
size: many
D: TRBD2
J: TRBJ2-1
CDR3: CASSQAWTSALDEQFF
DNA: TGCGCCAGCAGCCAGGCTTGGACTAGCGCCTTGGATGAGCAGTTCTTC

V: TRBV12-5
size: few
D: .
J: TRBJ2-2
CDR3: CASGLVMGGTGELFF
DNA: TGTGCTAGTGGTTTGGTAATGGGGGGAACCGGGGAGCTGTTTTTT

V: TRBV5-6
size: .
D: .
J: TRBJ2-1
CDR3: CASSLEDGTPYNEQFF
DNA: TGTGCCAGCAGCTTGGAGGACGGGACACCCTACAATGAGCAGTTCTTC

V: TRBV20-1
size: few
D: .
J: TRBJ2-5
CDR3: CSAFSTSGYQETQYF
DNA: TGCAGTGCTTTTTCAACCAGCGGTTACCAAGAGACCCAGTACTTC

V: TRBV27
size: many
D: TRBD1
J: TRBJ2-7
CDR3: CASSPNRQGVGEQYF
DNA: TGTGCCAGCAGTCCTAACCGACAGGGGGTAGGCGAGCAGTACTTC

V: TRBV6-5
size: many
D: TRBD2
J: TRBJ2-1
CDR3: CASSYVPSGVYNEQFF
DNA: TGTGCCAGCAGTTATGTACCTAGCGGAGTCTACAATGAGCAGTTCTTC

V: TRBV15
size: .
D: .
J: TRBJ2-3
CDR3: CATSRVGGAIQGTQYF
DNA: TGTGCCACCAGCAGAGTGGGCGGGGCTATTCAGGGTACGCAGTATTTT

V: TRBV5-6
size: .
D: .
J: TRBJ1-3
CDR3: CASSLDSHSGNTIYF
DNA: TGTGCCAGCAGCTTGGACTCCCACTCTGGAAACACCATATATTTT

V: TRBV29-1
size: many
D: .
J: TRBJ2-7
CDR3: CSVGLQGGVSEQYF
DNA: TGCAGCGTGGGCCTACAAGGGGGAGTCTCCGAGCAGTACTTC

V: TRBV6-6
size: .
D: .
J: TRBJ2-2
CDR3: CASTRANTGELFF
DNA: TGTGCCAGCACCCGGGCGAACACCGGGGAGCTGTTTTTT

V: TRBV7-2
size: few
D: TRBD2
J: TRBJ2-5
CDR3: CASSLLAGGLETQYF
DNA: TGTGCCAGCAGCTTACTAGCGGGGGGGCTGGAGACCCAGTACTTC

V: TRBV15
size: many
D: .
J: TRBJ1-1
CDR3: CATSRAQGAVNTEAFF
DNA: TGTGCCACCAGCAGAGCACAGGGAGCCGTGAACACTGAAGCTTTCTTT

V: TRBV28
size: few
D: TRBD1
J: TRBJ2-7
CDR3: CASAGTDYEQYF
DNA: TGTGCCAGCGCCGGGACAGACTACGAGCAGTACTTC

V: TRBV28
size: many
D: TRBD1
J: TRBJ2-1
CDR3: CASSLTGSSYNEQFF
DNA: TGTGCCAGCAGTCTGACAGGGAGCTCCTACAATGAGCAGTTCTTC

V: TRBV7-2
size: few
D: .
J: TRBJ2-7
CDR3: CASSYDRSSSYEQYF
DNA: TGTGCCAGCAGCTACGATCGATCATCCTCCTACGAGCAGTACTTC

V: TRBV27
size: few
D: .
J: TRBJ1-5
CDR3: CASSSQGESQPQHF
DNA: TGTGCCAGCAGTTCACAGGGTGAGAGTCAGCCCCAGCATTTT

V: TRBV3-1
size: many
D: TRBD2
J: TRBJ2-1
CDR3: CASSHSLGGAFNEQFF
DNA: TGTGCCAGCAGCCACAGCCTCGGGGGGGCCTTTAATGAGCAGTTCTTC

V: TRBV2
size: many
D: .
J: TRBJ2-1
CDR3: CASTNNEQFF
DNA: TGTGCCAGCACAAACAATGAGCAGTTCTTC

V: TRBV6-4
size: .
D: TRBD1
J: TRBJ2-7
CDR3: CASSDGTGGKEQYF
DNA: TGTGCCAGCAGTGACGGGACAGGGGGCAAGGAGCAGTACTTC

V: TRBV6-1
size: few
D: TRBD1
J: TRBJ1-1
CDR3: CASSRHRTGGNTEAFF
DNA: TGTGCCAGCAGTAGACATCGGACAGGGGGCAACACTGAAGCTTTCTTT

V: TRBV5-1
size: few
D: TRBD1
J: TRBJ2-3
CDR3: CASSQSGTGLDTQYF
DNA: TGCGCCAGCAGCCAATCCGGGACAGGGTTGGATACGCAGTATTTT

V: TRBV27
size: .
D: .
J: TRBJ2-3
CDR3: CASSSLGVSGLRDTQYF
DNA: TGTGCCAGCAGTTCCCTGGGAGTAAGCGGTTTGAGAGATACGCAGTATTTT

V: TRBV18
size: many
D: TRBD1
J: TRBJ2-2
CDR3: CASSPGQGTGELFF
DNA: TGTGCCAGCTCACCGGGACAGGGCACCGGGGAGCTGTTTTTT

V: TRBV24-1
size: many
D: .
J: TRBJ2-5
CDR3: CATSDTGRETQYF
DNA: TGTGCCACCAGTGACACAGGGCGGGAGACCCAGTACTTC

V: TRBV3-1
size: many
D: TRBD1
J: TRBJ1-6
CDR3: CASSLPGQHSPLHF
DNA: TGTGCCAGCAGCCTTCCGGGACAGCATTCACCCCTCCACTTT

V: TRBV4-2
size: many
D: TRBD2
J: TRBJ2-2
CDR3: CASSQFGTGGTGELFF
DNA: TGTGCCAGCAGCCAATTCGGGACCGGGGGGACCGGGGAGCTGTTTTTT

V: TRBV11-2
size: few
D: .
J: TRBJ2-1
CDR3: CASSFRGHAGNEQFF
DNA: TGTGCCAGCAGCTTCCGGGGCCACGCTGGGAATGAGCAGTTCTTC